This T cell receptor beta chain was captured by sequencing in a study of T cell responses to AZD1222 COVID-19 vaccine. CDR3 length: 14 amino acids. The V gene's germline CDR1 is SGHKS and CDR2 YYEKEE (reference sequence). The V segment lost 3 bases and the J segment 8 bases; nucleotides outside the gene matches: 7. Whole-study results and caveats: It was only after the peak T cell response that any repertoires were sampled.

Generated by immunoSEQ multiplex PCR, the TCRdb table keeps only in-frame clones and is missing some. The sample lists about 120,000 clones, over 80% seen once, with around 15% in the top ten. Comment on this clone: Its antigen is undetermined.

The receptor was isolated from an adult in good health. Source: peripheral blood, taken on day 0 of AZD1222 vaccination. V is TRBV5-5 and J is TRBJ1-4; 7 bases are shared with TRBD1. CDR3 region: CASSSWTGTEKLFF. CDR3 DNA: TGTGCCAGCAGCTCCTGGACAGGAACCGAAAAACTGTTTTTT.